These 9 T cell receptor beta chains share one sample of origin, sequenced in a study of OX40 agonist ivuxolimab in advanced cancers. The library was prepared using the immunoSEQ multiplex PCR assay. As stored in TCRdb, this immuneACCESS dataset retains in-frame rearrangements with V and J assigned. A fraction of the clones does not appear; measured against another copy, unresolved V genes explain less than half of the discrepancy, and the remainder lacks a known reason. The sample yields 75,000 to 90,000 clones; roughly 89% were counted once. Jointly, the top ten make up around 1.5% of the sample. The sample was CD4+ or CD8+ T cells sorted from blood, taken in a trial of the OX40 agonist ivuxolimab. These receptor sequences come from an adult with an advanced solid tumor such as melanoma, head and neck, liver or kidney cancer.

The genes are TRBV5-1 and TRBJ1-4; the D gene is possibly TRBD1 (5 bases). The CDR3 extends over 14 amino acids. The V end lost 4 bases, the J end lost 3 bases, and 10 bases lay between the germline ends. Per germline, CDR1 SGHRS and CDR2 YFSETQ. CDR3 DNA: TGCGCCAGCAGCCCGGGGGAGGCTAATGAAAAACTGTTTTTT. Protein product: CASSPGEANEKLFF.

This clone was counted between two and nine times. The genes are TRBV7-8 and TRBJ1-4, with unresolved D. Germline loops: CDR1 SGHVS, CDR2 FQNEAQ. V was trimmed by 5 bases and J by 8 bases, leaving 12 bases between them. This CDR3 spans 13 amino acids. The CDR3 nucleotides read TGTGCCAGCAGCCGAAACAGAAACGAAAAACTGTTTTTT. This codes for CASSRNRNEKLFF.

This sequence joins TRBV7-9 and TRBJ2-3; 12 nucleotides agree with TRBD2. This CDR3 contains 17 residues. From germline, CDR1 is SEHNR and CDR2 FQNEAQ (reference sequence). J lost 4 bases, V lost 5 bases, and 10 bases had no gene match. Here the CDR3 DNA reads TGTGCCAGCAGCCGACTTTCTGCTAGCGGGGGGGCAGATACGCAGTATTTT. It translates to CASSRLSASGGADTQYF. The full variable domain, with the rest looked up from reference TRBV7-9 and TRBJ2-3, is DTGVSQNPRHKITKRGQNVTFRCDPISEHNRLYWYRQTLGQGPEFLTYFQNEAQLEKSRLLSDRFSAERPKGSFSTLEIQRTEQGDSAMYLCASSRLSASGGADTQYFGPGTRLTVL.

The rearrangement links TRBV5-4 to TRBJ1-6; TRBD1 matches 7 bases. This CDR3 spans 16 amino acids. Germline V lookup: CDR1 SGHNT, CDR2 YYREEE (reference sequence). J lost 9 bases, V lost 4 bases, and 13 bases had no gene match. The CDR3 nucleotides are TGTGCCAGCAGCGACATTCGGGACAGTGACGGTTCACCCCTCCACTTT. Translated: CASSDIRDSDGSPLHF. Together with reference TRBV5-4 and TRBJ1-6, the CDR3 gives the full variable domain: ETGVTQSPTHLIKTRGQQVTLRCSSQSGHNTVSWYQQALGQGPQFIFQYYREEENGRGNFPPRFSGLQFPNYSSELNVNALELDDSALYLCASSDIRDSDGSPLHFGNGTRLTVT.

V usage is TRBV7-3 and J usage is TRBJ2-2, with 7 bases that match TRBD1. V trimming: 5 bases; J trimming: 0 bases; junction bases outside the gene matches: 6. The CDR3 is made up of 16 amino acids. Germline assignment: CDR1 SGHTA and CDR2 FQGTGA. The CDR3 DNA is TGTGCCAGCAGCACCCAGGGACAGACGAACACCGGGGAGCTGTTTTTT. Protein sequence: CASSTQGQTNTGELFF.

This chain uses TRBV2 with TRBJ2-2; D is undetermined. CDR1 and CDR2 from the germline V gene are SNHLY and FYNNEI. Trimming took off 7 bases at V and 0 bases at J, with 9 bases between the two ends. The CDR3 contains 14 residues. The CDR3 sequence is CASNNGPNTGELFF. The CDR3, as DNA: TGTGCCAGCAACAACGGGCCGAACACCGGGGAGCTGTTTTTT. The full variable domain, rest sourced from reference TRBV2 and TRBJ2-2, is EPEVTQTPSHQVTQMGQEVILRCVPISNHLYFYWYRQILGQKVEFLVSFYNNEISEKSEIFDDQFSVERPDGSNFTLKIRSTKLEDSAMYFCASNNGPNTGELFFGEGSRLTVL.

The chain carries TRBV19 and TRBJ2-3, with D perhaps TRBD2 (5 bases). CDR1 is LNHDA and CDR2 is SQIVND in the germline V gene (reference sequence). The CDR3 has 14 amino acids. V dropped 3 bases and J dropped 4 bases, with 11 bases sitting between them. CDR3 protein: CASSIGGYPDTQYF. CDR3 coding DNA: TGTGCCAGTAGTATCGGCGGGTACCCAGATACGCAGTATTTT.

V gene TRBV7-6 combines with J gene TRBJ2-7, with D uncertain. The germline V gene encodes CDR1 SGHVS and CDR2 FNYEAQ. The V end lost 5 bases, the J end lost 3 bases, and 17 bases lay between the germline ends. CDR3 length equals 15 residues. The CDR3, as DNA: TGTGCCAGCAGCGACCAGGCAGGCCTAAGCTACGAGCAGTACTTC. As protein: CASSDQAGLSYEQYF.

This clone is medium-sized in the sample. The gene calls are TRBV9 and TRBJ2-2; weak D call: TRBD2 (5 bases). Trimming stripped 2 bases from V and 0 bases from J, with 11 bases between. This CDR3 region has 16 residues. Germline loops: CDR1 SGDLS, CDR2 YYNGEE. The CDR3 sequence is CASSVHPGTNTGELFF. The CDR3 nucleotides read TGTGCCAGCAGCGTTCACCCGGGGACGAACACCGGGGAGCTGTTTTTT. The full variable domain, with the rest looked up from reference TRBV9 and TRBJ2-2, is DSGVTQTPKHLITATGQRVTLRCSPRSGDLSVYWYQQSLDQGLQFLIQYYNGEERAKGNILERFSAQQFPDLHSELNLSSLELGDSALYFCASSVHPGTNTGELFFGEGSRLTVL.